This TCR beta chain derives from a study of T cell clonotyping in hematopoietic cell transplantation. Only in-frame clones appear in the TCRdb table, and some are missing; sequencing was by immunoSEQ multiplex PCR. The table records more than 10,000 clones, 80% to 95% of them present only once. Study-wide points: Cells were unsorted, so CD4 and CD8 contributions were not separated. Recipient TCR diversity dropped after transplant; expanded clonotypes rose from day 30 to 180.

This CDR3 has 12 residues. V dropped 1 base and J dropped 7 bases, with 7 bases sitting between them. The germline CDR1 and CDR2 sequences are SGHTA and FQGNSA. This clone was counted once. Its antigen remains unknown. The source material was peripheral blood mononuclear cells. This receptor was taken from a man aged 25-45 years in good health. Some clones in this sample may be carry-over from other donors' samples. The chain is built from TRBV7-2 and TRBJ1-1, with no clear D. The CDR3 nucleotides read TGTGCCAGCAGCTTAGGGCGCTTTGAAGCTTTCTTT. It translates to CASSLGRFEAFF.